A selection of T cell receptor beta chains follows, all from one sample in a study of blood T cell repertoires in COVID-19. The protocol was immunoSEQ multiplex PCR, while the TCRdb copy is restricted to in-frame clones and leaves out a portion. Of tens of thousands of clones listed, approximately 88% are singletons. Sequencing input: peripheral blood. The receptors shown here come from a man aged 50 to 60 with active COVID-19. Both conserved end residues are part of each CDR3. D genes are given only for firm matches. Size tells how often a clone was seen (once, few, many) or the class of an expanded clone, and some rows leave it out.

clone size	V gene	D gene	J gene	CDR3 DNA	CDR3 protein
.	TRBV18	.	TRBJ1-1	TGTGCCAGCTCACCCGGGACGGGAGAGAACACTGAAGCTTTCTTT	CASSPGTGENTEAFF
few	TRBV2	TRBD1	TRBJ1-6	TGTGCCAGCAGTGTGGGACAGTTCGATTCACCCCTCCACTTT	CASSVGQFDSPLHF
once	TRBV7-2	TRBD1	TRBJ1-5	TGTGCCAGCAGAGAGGGACAGAAAGGGGATCAGCCCCAGCATTTT	CASREGQKGDQPQHF
.	TRBV25-1	TRBD1	TRBJ2-7	TGTGCCAGCGGCCGACAGGGCCTCGAGCAGTACTTC	CASGRQGLEQYF
.	TRBV14	.	TRBJ1-1	TGTGCCAGCAGCCTGAACAGGGTGAACACTGAAGCTTTCTTT	CASSLNRVNTEAFF
once	TRBV5-4	TRBD1	TRBJ1-2	TGTGCCAGCAGCTCGCCGGACAGGGGGCTTCGGGGCTACACCTTC	CASSSPDRGLRGYTF
.	TRBV18	TRBD1	TRBJ1-1	TGTGCCAGCTCACCCCAAGGACAGGGGGCGGGGTACACTGAAGCTTTCTTT	CASSPQGQGAGYTEAFF
.	TRBV9	.	TRBJ2-5	TGTGCCAGCAGCGTAGCTGAGGAGACCCAGTACTTC	CASSVAEETQYF
.	TRBV4-3	TRBD2	TRBJ2-1	TGCGCCAGCAGCCAAGATTTGGGGACTAGCGGACCCTACAATGAGCAGTTCTTC	CASSQDLGTSGPYNEQFF
once	TRBV28	.	TRBJ2-1	TGTGCCAGCAGTTTTGAACTAAGGGGTATTGAGCAGTTCTTC	CASSFELRGIEQFF
.	TRBV4-2	TRBD2	TRBJ2-1	TGTGCCAGCAGCCCTGAGGGACTAGCGGTCTCCTACAATGAGCAGTTCTTC	CASSPEGLAVSYNEQFF
once	TRBV28	.	TRBJ2-2	TGTGCCAGCAGTTTACAGGGGTGGACCGGGGAGCTGTTTTTT	CASSLQGWTGELFF
.	TRBV27	TRBD2	TRBJ2-1	TGTGCCAGCATGATAGGCGGGGGGGTGCACAATGAGCAGTTCTTC	CASMIGGGVHNEQFF
.	TRBV6-2/TRBV6-3	.	TRBJ1-2	TGTGCCAGCAGTCGCAGTAACTATGGCTACACCTTC	CASSRSNYGYTF
.	TRBV6-6	.	TRBJ1-3	TGTGCCAGCAGTTACTCGTTCAACAGGGACCTTAACACCATATATTTT	CASSYSFNRDLNTIYF
.	TRBV6-2/TRBV6-3	TRBD1	TRBJ2-3	TGTGCCAGCAGTTCCTCGGGACTGGACAGGGCAGATACGCAGTATTTT	CASSSSGLDRADTQYF
.	TRBV15	TRBD1	TRBJ2-2	TGTGCCACCAGACTAGAGGGGGCTGACACCGGGGAGCTGTTTTTT	CATRLEGADTGELFF
once	TRBV7-9	.	TRBJ2-7	TGTGCCAGCAGCCCGACTTACTACGAGCAGTACTTC	CASSPTYYEQYF
.	TRBV7-9	.	TRBJ1-3	TGTGCCAGCAGCCAAAACTCTGGAAACACCATATATTTT	CASSQNSGNTIYF
once	TRBV7-9	TRBD1	TRBJ2-7	TGTGCCAGCAGCAAGGGACAGGGGTTATACGAGCAGTACTTC	CASSKGQGLYEQYF
.	TRBV7-9	.	TRBJ2-7	TGTGCCAGCAGCTCCAAAGGGGCCTACGAGCAGTACTTC	CASSSKGAYEQYF
.	TRBV27	.	TRBJ2-1	TGTGCCAGCAGTTCAGATTACAATGAGCAGTTCTTC	CASSSDYNEQFF
.	TRBV14	.	TRBJ1-4	TGTGCCAGCAGCCGTTGGACAGCTGCAACTAATGAAAAACTGTTTTTT	CASSRWTAATNEKLFF
.	TRBV4-1	.	TRBJ1-5	TGCGCCAGCAGCCAAGATCAGGGAGGGTCGCGCAATCAGCCCCAGCATTTT	CASSQDQGGSRNQPQHF
.	TRBV9	TRBD1	TRBJ1-2	TGTGCCAGCAGCGCAAACTTACAGGGGGCGTCAAATATAGGCTACACCTTC	CASSANLQGASNIGYTF
.	TRBV11-2	.	TRBJ2-7	TGTGCCAGCAGCTTAGACTACAGGGGGGGCGAGCAGTACTTC	CASSLDYRGGEQYF
.	TRBV6-5	.	TRBJ2-5	TGTGCCAGCAGTTACTCGATGACTGCTAACCAAGAGACCCAGTACTTC	CASSYSMTANQETQYF
.	TRBV27	.	TRBJ1-4	TGTGCCAGCACCCCTTATTGGGGGGGAAATAATGAAAAACTGTTTTTT	CASTPYWGGNNEKLFF
.	TRBV5-1	.	TRBJ2-3	TGCGCCAGCAGCTCCAATCCCCACACCACGGATACGCAGTATTTT	CASSSNPHTTDTQYF
few	TRBV4-2	.	TRBJ2-2	TGTGCCAGCAGCCAAGATCCGGTAGTAACCGGGGAGCTGTTTTTT	CASSQDPVVTGELFF
.	TRBV19	TRBD2	TRBJ2-1	TGTGCCAGTAGCGTCCCGACCGGATCTAGCGGGAGGGCGACCTCCTACAATGAGCAGTTCTTC	CASSVPTGSSGRATSYNEQFF
.	TRBV9	.	TRBJ1-4	TGTGCCAGCCTCCCCCCCCGGGGGGCGTCTAATGAAAAACTGTTTTTT	CASLPPRGASNEKLFF
.	TRBV5-4	TRBD1	TRBJ2-2	TGTGCCAGCAGGCGACAGGGGATGGGAACCGGGGAGCTGTTTTTT	CASRRQGMGTGELFF
.	TRBV5-1	.	TRBJ2-7	TGCGCCAGCAGCCCGGTAAGGCTAGACAGGAGCGGCGAGCAGTACTTC	CASSPVRLDRSGEQYF
.	TRBV13	.	TRBJ2-7	TGTGCCAGCAGCCCCCGGAGGGACGAGCAGTACTTC	CASSPRRDEQYF
.	TRBV7-2	TRBD2	TRBJ2-1	TGTGCCAGCAGCTCAGGGCCAGCGGGAGGGTCCAATGAGCAGTTCTTC	CASSSGPAGGSNEQFF
.	TRBV6-5	.	TRBJ2-3	TGTGCCAGCAGTACGGGACACTACACAGATACGCAGTATTTT	CASSTGHYTDTQYF
.	TRBV18	.	TRBJ2-3	TGTGCCAGCTCACTTCAGGGGGGCGACGCAGATACGCAGTATTTT	CASSLQGGDADTQYF
.	TRBV3-1/TRBV3-2	.	TRBJ1-5	TGTGCCAGCAGCCAAGCAACAGAAAATCAGCCCCAGCATTTT	CASSQATENQPQHF
.	TRBV28	TRBD1	TRBJ1-2	TGTGCCAGCACACTGGGACAGGACTATGGCTACACCTTC	CASTLGQDYGYTF
.	TRBV6-5	TRBD1	TRBJ2-5	TGTGCCAGCAGGCGGGACAGGGAAGGGGAGACCCAGTACTTC	CASRRDREGETQYF
once	TRBV7-8	.	TRBJ1-4	TGTGCCAGCAGCCCTCGGGAGGGCGGAGAAAAACTGTTTTTT	CASSPREGGEKLFF
.	TRBV3-1/TRBV3-2	TRBD2	TRBJ2-5	TGTGCCAGCAGCCAAGTTGCGACTAGCGGGGGGCCTCAAGAGACCCAGTACTTC	CASSQVATSGGPQETQYF
.	TRBV27	.	TRBJ1-2	TGTGCCAGCAGTTTTCTCCGGGGGGGTGGAGGCTACACCTTC	CASSFLRGGGGYTF
.	TRBV6-5	.	TRBJ1-1	TGTGCCAGCAGCCCCTGGGGGGGCACTGAAGCTTTCTTT	CASSPWGGTEAFF
.	TRBV27	TRBD1	TRBJ1-4	TGTGCCAGCAGTGTGACAGGGGGAAGGAATGAAAAACTGTTTTTT	CASSVTGGRNEKLFF
.	TRBV5-4	.	TRBJ1-1	TGTGCCAGCAGCTTCAGCCCAGGGATAGAGGATACTGAAGCTTTCTTT	CASSFSPGIEDTEAFF
.	TRBV15	.	TRBJ1-1	TGTGCCACCAGCAGAGATAGAAACAGCGCAGGGACTGAAGCTTTCTTT	CATSRDRNSAGTEAFF
few	TRBV5-1	TRBD1	TRBJ1-4	TGCGCCAGCTCGGGACAGGGGGATGAAAAACTGTTTTTT	CASSGQGDEKLFF